The next 4 T cell receptor beta chains were all read from a single sample in a study of identical twins. One entry per CDR3 protein, called by TCRdb with MiXCR from the 5' RACE reads. This sample carries more than 350,000 distinct CDR3 sequences, roughly 9% of them seen once, and the ten largest clones take 8% to 9.5%. Material for sequencing was naive T cells sorted from blood. Receptor source: a woman between 50 and 59 years old in good health.

This chain joins TRBV4-1 and TRBJ2-5, with D unclear. CDR1 and CDR2 from the germline V gene are MGHRA and YSYEKL. V was shortened by 1 base and J by 2 bases, with 11 bases between the two germline ends. CDR3 length equals 15 residues. The CDR3 protein is CASSQGPGSQETQYF. The CDR3 DNA follows: TGCGCCAGCAGCCAAGGGCCCGGGTCGCAAGAGACCCAGTACTTC.

The chain has TRBV7-9 and TRBJ1-6, with D possibly TRBD1 on 5 matching bases. The CDR3 extends over 14 amino acids. V lost 0 bases and J 7 bases, leaving 7 bases between the germline ends. Looked up from germline, CDR1 is SEHNR and CDR2 is FQNEAQ (reference sequence). The CDR3 spells CASSLAGVNSPLHF. In DNA form, the CDR3 reads TGTGCCAGCAGCTTAGCAGGGGTAAATTCACCCCTCCACTTT.

A few counts support this clonotype. The CDR3 sequence: CASSFFRLATGFSLAFF. In nucleotides, the CDR3 is TGTGCCAGCAGCTTTTTTCGGTTGGCCACAGGGTTTTCGCTGGCTTTCTTT. J is TRBJ1-1 and V is TRBV7-8; D possibly corresponds to TRBD1 (6 bases). The CDR3 extends over 17 amino acids. Trimming took 3 bases from V and 11 from J, leaving 28 bases between them. Germline CDR1 SGHVS, CDR2 FQNEAQ.

This clonotype was recorded at least ten times. The chain combines TRBV5-6 with TRBJ1-2; tentatively, D is TRBD1 (6 bases). V lost 0 bases and J lost 6, with 9 bases in between. CDR1 SGHDT and CDR2 YYEEEE come from the germline V gene. There are 13 residues in the CDR3. DNA for the CDR3: TGTGCCAGCAGCTTGGACAGGGATGATGGCTACACCTTC. Its protein product is CASSLDRDDGYTF.